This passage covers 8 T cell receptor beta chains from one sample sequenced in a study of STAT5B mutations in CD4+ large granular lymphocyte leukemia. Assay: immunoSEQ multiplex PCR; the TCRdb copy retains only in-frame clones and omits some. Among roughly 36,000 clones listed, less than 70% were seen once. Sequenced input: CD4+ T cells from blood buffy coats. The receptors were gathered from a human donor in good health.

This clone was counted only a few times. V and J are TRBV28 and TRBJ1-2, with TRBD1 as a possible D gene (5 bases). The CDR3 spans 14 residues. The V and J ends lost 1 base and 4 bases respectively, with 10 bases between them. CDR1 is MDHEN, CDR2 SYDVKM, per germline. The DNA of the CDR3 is TGTGCCAGCAGTTTATTTGACAGTCCCTATGGCTACACCTTC. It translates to CASSLFDSPYGYTF.

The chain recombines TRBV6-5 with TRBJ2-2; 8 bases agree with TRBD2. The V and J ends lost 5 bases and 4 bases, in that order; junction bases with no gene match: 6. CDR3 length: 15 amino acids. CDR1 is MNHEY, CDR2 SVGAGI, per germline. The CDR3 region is CASSLAGGGTGELFF. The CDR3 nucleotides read TGTGCCAGCAGTCTAGCCGGGGGGGGCACCGGGGAGCTGTTTTTT.

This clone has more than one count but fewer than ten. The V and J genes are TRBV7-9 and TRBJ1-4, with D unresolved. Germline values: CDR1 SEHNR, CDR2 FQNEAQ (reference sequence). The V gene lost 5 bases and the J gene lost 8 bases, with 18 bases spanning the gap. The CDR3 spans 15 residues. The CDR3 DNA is TGTGCCAGCAGCCCCCAGATGAGAGGTGGAGAAAAACTGTTTTTT. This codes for CASSPQMRGGEKLFF.

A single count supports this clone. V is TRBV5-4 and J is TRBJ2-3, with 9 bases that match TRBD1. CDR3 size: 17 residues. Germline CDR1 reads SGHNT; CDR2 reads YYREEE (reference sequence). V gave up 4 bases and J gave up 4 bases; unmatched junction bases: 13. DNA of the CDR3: TGTGCCAGCAGCAACCCCAGGGGGACAGGGCAGGCAGATACGCAGTATTTT. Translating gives CASSNPRGTGQADTQYF.

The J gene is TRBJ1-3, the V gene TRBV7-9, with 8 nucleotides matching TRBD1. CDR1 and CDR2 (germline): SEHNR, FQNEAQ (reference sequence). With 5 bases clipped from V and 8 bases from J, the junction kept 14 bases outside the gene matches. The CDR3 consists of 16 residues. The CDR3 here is CASSRQGSGGLDTIYF. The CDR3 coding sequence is TGTGCCAGCAGCAGACAGGGGAGTGGAGGTCTAGACACCATATATTTT.

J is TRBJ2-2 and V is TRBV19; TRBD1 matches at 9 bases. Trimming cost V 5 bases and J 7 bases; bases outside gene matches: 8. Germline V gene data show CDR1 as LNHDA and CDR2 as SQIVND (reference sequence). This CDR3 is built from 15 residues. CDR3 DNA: TGTGCCAGTAGTTCCGGGACAGGGTTAATCGGGGAGCTGTTTTTT. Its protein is CASSSGTGLIGELFF.

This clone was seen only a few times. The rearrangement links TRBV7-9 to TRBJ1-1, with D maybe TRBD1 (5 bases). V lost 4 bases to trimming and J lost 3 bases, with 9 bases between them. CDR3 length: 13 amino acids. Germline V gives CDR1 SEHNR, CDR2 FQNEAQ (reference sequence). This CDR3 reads CASSSQGYTEAFF. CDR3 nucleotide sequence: TGTGCCAGCAGCTCGCAGGGTTACACTGAAGCTTTCTTT.

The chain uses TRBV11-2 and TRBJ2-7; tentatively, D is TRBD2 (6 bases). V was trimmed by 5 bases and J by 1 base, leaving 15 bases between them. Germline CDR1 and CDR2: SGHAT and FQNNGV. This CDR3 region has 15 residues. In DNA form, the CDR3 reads TGTGCCAGCAGCCCTCGAGGGAGGCCGTCCTACGAGCAGTACTTC. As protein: CASSPRGRPSYEQYF.